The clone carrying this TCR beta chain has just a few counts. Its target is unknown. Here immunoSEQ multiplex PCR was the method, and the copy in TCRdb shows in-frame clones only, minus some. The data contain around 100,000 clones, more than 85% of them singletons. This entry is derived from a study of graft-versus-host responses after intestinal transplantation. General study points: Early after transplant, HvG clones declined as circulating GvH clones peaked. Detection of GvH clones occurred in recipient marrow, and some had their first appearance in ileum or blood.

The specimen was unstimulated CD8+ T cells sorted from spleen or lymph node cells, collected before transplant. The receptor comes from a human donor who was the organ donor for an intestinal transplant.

DNA for the CDR3: TGTGCCAGCAGCAAAGAGGGGGATGGCGCTGAAGCTTTCTTT. Translating gives CASSKEGDGAEAFF. The genes are TRBV21-1 and TRBJ1-1; the table calls TRBD1, which could not be checked here. TRBV21-1 is deemed a pseudogene. The CDR3 loop spans 14 amino acids.